Following are 19 T cell receptor beta chains from one sample sequenced in a study of blood T cell repertoires in COVID-19. Profiling relied on immunoSEQ multiplex PCR, and the TCRdb table lists in-frame clones only, not all of them. The sample lists more than 250,000 clones, around 90% occurring once. Material for sequencing was peripheral blood. The receptors stem from a man aged 50-59 years with active or convalescent COVID-19.

This clone appeared a single time. The rearrangement joins TRBV5-4 to TRBJ2-1, with D perhaps TRBD1 (6 bases). The CDR3 consists of 14 residues. Germline V lookup: CDR1 SGHNT, CDR2 YYREEE (reference sequence). V lost 4 bases and J 4 bases, leaving 12 bases between the germline ends. DNA for the CDR3: TGTGCCAGCAGCCCTTACAGGGTTTACAATGAGCAGTTCTTC. Protein: CASSPYRVYNEQFF.

CDR3 protein: CASSLSWPQVPDTQYF. The CDR3 nucleotides read TGTGCCAGCAGTTTAAGCTGGCCGCAGGTCCCAGATACGCAGTATTTT. J is TRBJ2-3 and V is TRBV28; D not certain. Germline CDR1 and CDR2: MDHEN and SYDVKM. The germline V and J ends were trimmed by 2 bases and 4 bases, with 16 bases remaining between them. This CDR3 is 16 amino acids long.

This rearrangement joins TRBV6-5 to TRBJ1-6, with 12 bases that match TRBD1. Germline V gives CDR1 MNHEY, CDR2 SVGAGI. This CDR3 has 15 amino acids. J gave up 9 bases and V 7 bases, and 7 bases lay outside the gene matches. CDR3 DNA: TGTGCCAGCACCACCCGGGACAGGGGGCTTTCACCCCTCCACTTT. Translation: CASTTRDRGLSPLHF.

This clone was seen more than once but under ten times. The genes are TRBV28 and TRBJ1-3; no clear D gene. From germline, CDR1 is MDHEN and CDR2 SYDVKM. The V gene lost 6 bases and the J gene lost 0 bases, with 9 bases spanning the gap. This CDR3 comprises 14 residues. DNA of the CDR3: TGTGCCAGCAGCCGATGGAGCTCTGGAAACACCATATATTTT. Translated: CASSRWSSGNTIYF. Full variable domain (remainder filled in from reference TRBV28 and TRBJ1-3): DVKVTQSSRYLVKRTGEKVFLECVQDMDHENMFWYRQDPGLGLRLIYFSYDVKMKEKGDIPEGYSVSREKKERFSLILESASTNQTSMYLCASSRWSSGNTIYFGEGSWLTVV.

This chain joins TRBV3-1 (or the pseudogene TRBV3-2) and TRBJ1-3; perhaps TRBD1 as D (5 bases). Trimming took off 2 bases at V and 0 bases at J, with 11 bases between the two ends. Looked up from germline, CDR1 is LGHDT and CDR2 is YNNKEL (reference sequence). There are 16 residues in the CDR3. The CDR3 loop reads CASSQMGLNSGNTIYF. CDR3 bases: TGTGCCAGCAGCCAAATGGGACTGAACTCTGGAAACACCATATATTTT.

V usage is TRBV3-1 (or the pseudogene TRBV3-2) and J usage is TRBJ2-1; D might be TRBD1 (6 bases). Trimming pared 5 bases from V and 5 bases from J, leaving 13 bases between. Germline CDR1 and CDR2: LGHDT and YNNKEL (reference sequence). The CDR3 runs to 14 residues. The CDR3 spells CASSFARTDNEQFF. CDR3 coding DNA: TGTGCCAGCAGCTTCGCACGGACAGACAATGAGCAGTTCTTC.

The rearrangement links TRBV2 to TRBJ1-5; a weak D match, TRBD1 (5 bases). V lost 5 bases, J lost 4 bases, and 12 bases lay in between. This CDR3 is built from 14 residues. The germline V gene encodes CDR1 SNHLY and CDR2 FYNNEI. CDR3 residues: CASSQQGLNQPQHF. CDR3 nucleotides: TGTGCCAGCAGTCAGCAGGGCCTAAATCAGCCCCAGCATTTT.

Concerning this clone itself: At the DNA level, this CDR3 is encoded by other sequences in the same sample as well. The rearrangement uses TRBV14 and TRBJ1-1; TRBD1 is a possible D gene (5 bases). Trimming removed 2 bases from V and 1 base from J, with 5 bases in between. Germline assignment: CDR1 SGHDN and CDR2 FVKESK. The CDR3 loop spans 13 amino acids. The CDR3 reads CASSQQGNTEAFF. In DNA, the CDR3 is TGTGCCAGCAGCCAACAGGGGAACACTGAAGCTTTCTTT.

This CDR3 is CSAASGDEAFF. CDR3 in DNA: TGCAGTGCTGCCTCAGGGGATGAAGCTTTCTTT. The chain links TRBV20-1 to TRBJ1-1; maybe TRBD1 (6 bases). CDR3 length: 11 amino acids. V shed 5 bases and J shed 7 bases, with 11 bases lying between them. Germline V gives CDR1 DFQATT, CDR2 SNEGSKA (reference sequence).

This clone has just one count. Here the CDR3 reads CASKIGGIGAGYEQFF. The DNA for the CDR3 is TGTGCCAGCAAAATAGGCGGGATAGGGGCAGGATATGAGCAGTTCTTC. The chain carries TRBV27 and TRBJ2-1, with D tentatively TRBD2 (6 bases). Germline lookup yields CDR1 MNHEY and CDR2 SMNVEV (reference sequence). V was trimmed by 7 bases and J by 8 bases, leaving 24 bases between them. The CDR3 has 16 amino acids.

The gene calls are TRBV2 and TRBJ1-5; TRBD1 matches at 11 bases. V lost 5 bases and J lost 0; bases outside the gene matches: 6. CDR1 and CDR2 (germline): SNHLY, FYNNEI. The CDR3 consists of 17 residues. CDR3 amino acids: CASSRTGGAYSNQPQHF. CDR3 coding DNA: TGTGCCAGCAGTCGGACAGGGGGCGCCTATAGCAATCAGCCCCAGCATTTT.

This clone appeared once. The chain combines TRBV5-8 with TRBJ2-1, with 8 bases matching TRBD2. With 1 base clipped from V and 5 bases from J, the junction kept 5 bases outside the gene matches. The CDR3 runs to 15 residues. Germline values: CDR1 SGHTS, CDR2 YDEGEE. In DNA form, the CDR3 reads TGTGCCAGCAGCTTGACGGGGGGGGGCCACAATGAGCAGTTCTTC. It codes for CASSLTGGGHNEQFF.

V gene TRBV11-2 combines with J gene TRBJ1-4, with 9 positions matching TRBD1. CDR3 length: 15 amino acids. V shed 4 bases and J 8 bases; nucleotides not matched to a gene: 8. Germline CDR1 is SGHAT and CDR2 is FQNNGV. The chain's CDR3 is CASSSQGAEWEKLFF. In DNA, the CDR3 is TGTGCCAGCAGCTCACAGGGGGCAGAGTGGGAAAAACTGTTTTTT.

The CDR3 loop is CASTSTGKSPLHF. CDR3 nucleotides: TGTGCCAGCACTTCTACAGGGAAGTCACCCCTCCACTTT. This sequence joins TRBV27 and TRBJ1-6; D may be TRBD1 (6 bases). The CDR3 covers 13 residues. V lost 7 bases to trimming and J lost 10 bases, with 14 bases between them. Germline V lookup: CDR1 MNHEY, CDR2 SMNVEV (reference sequence).

The chain joins TRBV11-1 to TRBJ2-5; 12 bases are a match to TRBD2. The germline V gene has CDR1 SGHAT and CDR2 FQDESV (reference sequence). CDR3 length: 15 residues. The ends lost 5 bases at V and 5 bases at J; junction bases unmatched: 6. This CDR3 is CASSRLAGVLETQYF. CDR3 nucleotide sequence: TGTGCCAGCAGCCGACTAGCGGGAGTTTTGGAGACCCAGTACTTC.

The chain carries TRBV18 and TRBJ1-1; 8 bases map to TRBD1. Trimming cost V 3 bases and J 1 base; bases outside gene matches: 13. The CDR3 is 18 amino acids. The germline V gene has CDR1 KGHSH and CDR2 LQKENI. In nucleotides, the CDR3 is TGTGCCAGCTCACCTATGGACAGGGCAGGGGTCTCGAACACTGAAGCTTTCTTT. Translation: CASSPMDRAGVSNTEAFF.

The chain is built from TRBV29-1 and TRBJ2-5; TRBD1 agrees at 9 bases. J lost 4 bases, V lost 5 bases, and 8 bases had no gene match. CDR3 length: 14 amino acids. Germline CDR1 reads SQVTM; CDR2 reads ANQGSEA. The CDR3 DNA reads as TGCAGCGTTAATCCGGACAGGGGACGAGAGACCCAGTACTTC. This encodes CSVNPDRGRETQYF.

This clone occurred once. V usage is TRBV3-1 (or the pseudogene TRBV3-2) and J usage is TRBJ2-7; 7 bases are shared with TRBD1. The CDR3 covers 14 residues. With V trimmed by 0 bases and J by 1 base, 0 bases remained unmatched. The germline gives CDR1 LGHDT, CDR2 YNNKEL (reference sequence). This CDR3 is CASSQDRGSYEQYF. In nucleotides, the CDR3 is TGTGCCAGCAGCCAAGACAGGGGGTCCTACGAGCAGTACTTC.

J is TRBJ1-1 and V is TRBV7-3; tentative D call: TRBD1 (5 bases). V was clipped by 3 bases and J by 4 bases, with 12 bases between them. This CDR3 is 14 amino acids long. CDR1 SGHTA and CDR2 FQGTGA come from the germline V gene. The CDR3 spells CASSLGGRSTEAFF. CDR3 bases: TGTGCCAGCAGCTTGGGGGGTAGGAGCACTGAAGCTTTCTTT. Combining the CDR3 with reference TRBV7-3 and TRBJ1-1 gives the whole variable domain GAGVSQTPSNKVTEKGKYVELRCDPISGHTALYWYRQSLGQGPEFLIYFQGTGAADDSGLPNDRFFAVRPEGSVSTLKIQRTERGDSAVYLCASSLGGRSTEAFFGQGTRLTVV.